The present entry profiles one T cell receptor beta chain with its context. Its antigen is not known. Libraries were prepared by immunoSEQ multiplex PCR; TCRdb keeps only in-frame clonotypes and omits some of them. Of 140,000 or so clones listed, 92% are singletons. This specimen belongs to a study of T cell responses to AZD1222 COVID-19 vaccine. General observations from the study: White British ancestry dominated among donors, who included more females, and clonal diversity was possibly underestimated.

This CDR3 contains 15 residues. Germline-derived CDR1 and CDR2 are SGDLS and YYNGEE. J lost 7 bases, V lost 0 bases, and 10 bases had no gene match. The sample here was peripheral blood, taken 28 days after the second AZD1222 dose. The source of this sequence is an adult who received the AZD1222 COVID-19 vaccine. The chain employs TRBV9 and TRBJ2-7, with 7 bases fitting TRBD2. CDR3 nucleotide sequence: TGTGCCAGCAGCGTAGCTAGCGGAGTTGGGAGGGAGCAGTACTTC. Protein sequence: CASSVASGVGREQYF.